The rows below give T cell receptor beta chains drawn from one sample of a study of blood T cell repertoires in COVID-19. The table came from immunoSEQ multiplex PCR; TCRdb's copy has only in-frame clones and leaves some out. The sample lists under 300,000 clones; about 88% were seen once. Sequencing input: peripheral blood. Receptor source: a woman in her sixties or seventies with active or convalescent COVID-19. Each CDR3 is given with its conserved first and last residue. D genes are given only for firm matches. The size field is filled for only some rows; it gives once, few, many or a size class.

cdr3_nt | cdr3_aa | j_call | d_call | clone_size | v_call
TGCGCCAGCAGTGTTACAGCTTGGGCTGAAGCTTTCTTT | CASSVTAWAEAFF | TRBJ1-1 | NA | NA | TRBV10-2
TGTGCCAGCAGTGGACAGGGAGGTTCTAAAGCTTTCTTT | CASSGQGGSKAFF | TRBJ1-1 | TRBD1 | NA | TRBV7-2
TGTGCCACCGGAGGGCGACGGGGCTACACCTTC | CATGGRRGYTF | TRBJ1-2 | NA | once | TRBV12-3/TRBV12-4
TGTGCCAGCAGCTTGGGGCAGGGGTTCGAGCAGTACTTC | CASSLGQGFEQYF | TRBJ2-7 | NA | NA | TRBV5-6
TGTGCCAGTAGTCCCTGGGCCTCCGGTGAAAAACTGTTTTTT | CASSPWASGEKLFF | TRBJ1-4 | NA | NA | TRBV19
TGCAGTGCTAGGGTCCCAGATGGCTACACCTTC | CSARVPDGYTF | TRBJ1-2 | NA | NA | TRBV20-1
TGTGCCAGCCGCTTCGGGGCCCAGCATTTT | CASRFGAQHF | TRBJ1-5 | NA | NA | TRBV21-1
TGCGCCAGCGACACGGAAGGCAATCAGCCCCAGCATTTT | CASDTEGNQPQHF | TRBJ1-5 | NA | NA | TRBV10-2
TGTGCCAGCAGCAATCGACAGGGGAAGACGGCAGATACGCAGTATTTT | CASSNRQGKTADTQYF | TRBJ2-3 | TRBD1 | NA | TRBV7-2
TGTGCCACCAGTGATTTGCTGAAGGGACAGCAAGAGACCCAGTACTTC | CATSDLLKGQQETQYF | TRBJ2-5 | TRBD1 | many | TRBV24-1
TGTGCCAGCTCGACAGGGATTAACGGCGAGCAGTACTTC | CASSTGINGEQYF | TRBJ2-7 | TRBD1 | NA | TRBV6-5
TGCGCCAGCAGGTTACAGGGCGGGAGTGAAAAACTGTTTTTT | CASRLQGGSEKLFF | TRBJ1-4 | NA | NA | TRBV4-1
TGTGCCAGCAGAGAACAGGGGAGGACTGAAGCTTTCTTT | CASREQGRTEAFF | TRBJ1-1 | TRBD1 | NA | TRBV12-3/TRBV12-4
TGTGCCAGCAGCTTTTCCGCACAGGGATCGAACGAGCAGTACTTC | CASSFSAQGSNEQYF | TRBJ2-7 | NA | NA | TRBV5-4
TGTGCCAGCAGCCCGGGGCAGGGGGATCCCCGCACTTATAATTCACCCCTCCACTTT | CASSPGQGDPRTYNSPLHF | TRBJ1-6 | TRBD1 | NA | TRBV5-5
TGTGCCACCAGTTCCGGCGGGACAGGGGTCGGCGGCGAGCAGTACTTC | CATSSGGTGVGGEQYF | TRBJ2-7 | TRBD1 | NA | TRBV24-1
TGCGCCAGCAGCTCCACGACAGGAAGGGCCTCTGGGGCCAACGTCCTGACTTTC | CASSSTTGRASGANVLTF | TRBJ2-6 | NA | NA | TRBV5-1
TGTGCCAGCAGCCCTCAGCGGGGCTGGGGAGCTTTCTTT | CASSPQRGWGAFF | TRBJ1-1 | NA | NA | TRBV11-2
TGTGCCAGCAGTTACGATGGAACAGGAAGCTACACCTTC | CASSYDGTGSYTF | TRBJ1-2 | NA | NA | TRBV6-5
TGTGCCAGTAGGAAGGGACAGGCGGGGGAAAAACTGTTTTTT | CASRKGQAGEKLFF | TRBJ1-4 | TRBD1 | NA | TRBV19
TGTGCCAGTAGTGAAACCGGACAGGGCTTTCCAGAGACCCAGTACTTC | CASSETGQGFPETQYF | TRBJ2-5 | TRBD1 | NA | TRBV19
TGCGCCAGCAGCCAAGGGGCAGGGGGGAACTATGGCTACACCTTC | CASSQGAGGNYGYTF | TRBJ1-2 | TRBD1 | NA | TRBV4-3
TGCGCCAGCAGCCTAAGCGGGGATAACGAGCAGTACTTC | CASSLSGDNEQYF | TRBJ2-7 | TRBD2 | NA | TRBV4-3
TGTGCCAGCAGCTTCGGGGGATTGAAGACCTACGAGCAGTACTTC | CASSFGGLKTYEQYF | TRBJ2-7 | NA | few | TRBV5-4
TGTGCCAGCTCACCAGACAGTACAGATACGCAGTATTTT | CASSPDSTDTQYF | TRBJ2-3 | NA | NA | TRBV18
TGCGCCAGCAGCTTTGGGACAGGGGGCGAATATGGCTACACCTTC | CASSFGTGGEYGYTF | TRBJ1-2 | TRBD1 | NA | TRBV5-1
TGTGCCAGCAGCTTATGGGGAGCGGGGGGGTTAGAGACCCAGTACTTC | CASSLWGAGGLETQYF | TRBJ2-5 | TRBD2 | once | TRBV7-9
TGTGCCAGCAGCCAAAGGACTAGCTTCGAGCAGTACTTC | CASSQRTSFEQYF | TRBJ2-7 | TRBD2 | NA | TRBV3-1/TRBV3-2
TGCAGCGCCAGCAGGACAGGGGACGTATACGAGCAGTACTTC | CSASRTGDVYEQYF | TRBJ2-7 | TRBD1 | NA | TRBV29-1
TGTGCCAGTAGCCGGGGACAGGGGGTAGGGGTGCCGGCTGAAGCTTTCTTT | CASSRGQGVGVPAEAFF | TRBJ1-1 | TRBD1 | once | TRBV19
TGTGCCAGCAGCGCTGGACAGGGTAGCACCATATATTTT | CASSAGQGSTIYF | TRBJ1-3 | TRBD1 | NA | TRBV9
TGTGCCAGCAGTTCCCCAGTTCGCGCTAGCCGGGGGGGCACAGATACGCAGTATTTT | CASSSPVRASRGGTDTQYF | TRBJ2-3 | TRBD2 | once | TRBV27
TGTGCCAGCAGCTGGTCCCTGGCCGAAGAGACCCAGTACTTC | CASSWSLAEETQYF | TRBJ2-5 | NA | NA | TRBV5-4
TGTGCCAGCTCACACGAGACAGGGGAGCTGTTTTTT | CASSHETGELFF | TRBJ2-2 | NA | NA | TRBV18
TGTGCCAGCAGCTTGCCCCCAGGAAGTGGCTACACCTTC | CASSLPPGSGYTF | TRBJ1-2 | NA | NA | TRBV7-2
TGTGCCAGCAGAAAAGTCCGACAGGGGGTCGGCACAGATACGCAGTATTTT | CASRKVRQGVGTDTQYF | TRBJ2-3 | TRBD1 | NA | TRBV7-2
TGTGCCACCGGATTAAATTGGGCTAGCCCAACCGGGGAGCTGTTTTTT | CATGLNWASPTGELFF | TRBJ2-2 | NA | NA | TRBV24-1
TGTGCCAGCAGGGTTAGTGCTAGCTCTGGAAACACCATATATTTT | CASRVSASSGNTIYF | TRBJ1-3 | NA | NA | TRBV6-5
TGTGCCAGCAGTTACCCCCGGGAGGTTTCCTCAGCTAACTATGGCTACACCTTC | CASSYPREVSSANYGYTF | TRBJ1-2 | NA | NA | TRBV6-2/TRBV6-3
TGTGCCAGCAGCTTAGGGGTAGACAGGGTGTTAAGTGGCTACACCTTC | CASSLGVDRVLSGYTF | TRBJ1-2 | TRBD1 | NA | TRBV11-2
TGTGCCAGCAGTTACAGAGGCACCGGGGAGCTGTTTTTT | CASSYRGTGELFF | TRBJ2-2 | NA | NA | TRBV6-6
TGTGCCAGCAGCCCATCGAGCAGACGGGTTGACGGGACCCAGTACTTC | CASSPSSRRVDGTQYF | TRBJ2-5 | NA | few | TRBV5-6